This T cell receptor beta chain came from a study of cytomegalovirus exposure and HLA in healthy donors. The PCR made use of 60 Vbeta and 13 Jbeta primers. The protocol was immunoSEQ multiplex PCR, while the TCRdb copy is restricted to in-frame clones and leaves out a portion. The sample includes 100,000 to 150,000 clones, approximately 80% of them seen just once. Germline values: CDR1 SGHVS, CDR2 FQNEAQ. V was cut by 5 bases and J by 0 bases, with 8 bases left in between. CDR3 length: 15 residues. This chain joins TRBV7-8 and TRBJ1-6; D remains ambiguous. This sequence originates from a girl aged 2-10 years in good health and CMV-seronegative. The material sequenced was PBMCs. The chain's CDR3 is CASSAGNSYNSPLHF. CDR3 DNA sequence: TGTGCCAGCAGCGCCGGTAACTCCTATAATTCACCCCTCCACTTT.